This record looks at one TCR beta chain sequence and its context. This specimen belongs to a study of beta chain features in type 1 diabetes. Expressed TCRB transcripts were sequenced after all isolated RNA was converted to cDNA. The repertoire was sequenced with immunoSEQ multiplex PCR; TCRdb's copy has only in-frame clones and lacks some. The data show about 370,000 clones, with about 16% seen just once and approximately 0.02% held by the top ten. The V and J ends lost 6 bases and 2 bases respectively, with 7 bases between them. Germline V CDR1 and CDR2: SQVTM, ANQGSEA. CDR3 length equals 11 residues.

The sample was naive CD4+ T cells from blood. The origin of this receptor is a woman between 18 and 30 years old in good health. The genes are TRBV29-1 and TRBJ1-2; D is unclear. This CDR3 is CSVDTNYGYTF. The CDR3 DNA follows: TGCAGCGTCGACACCAACTATGGCTACACCTTC.